The sequence of this TCR beta chain was determined in a study of blood T cells in healthy people across ages (dated by TCRdb to the mid-2010s). Notes on the research overall: In model experiments, template switching captured roughly one uniquely barcoded TCR beta cDNA molecule for every two T cells. To track age-related changes in TCR beta repertoire diversity, the study relied on deep sequencing normalized with unique cDNA molecular identifiers. Donors of different ages were randomly distributed across sequencing lanes to avoid experimental bias. For two donors (one aged 18 to 30 and one aged 80 or older), the study analyzed two additional independent replicas of 1 million unique cDNA reads from the same blood draw. Donors were grouped into four age groups: young (average 16 years), middle-aged (about 38), aged (62) and long-lived (just over 80). Paper-wide results and their limitations: The CMV infection status of donors was not known, potentially confounding age-related changes in expanded clonotypes. Since profiling was done on bulk unsorted PBMCs, naive and antigen-experienced compartments could not be conclusively compared. The long-lived group showed more naive CD4+ T cells, fewer expanded clones and increased TCR diversity than the aged group, suggesting age selection. Observed TCR beta diversity per million T cells fell roughly linearly with age, and a significant reduction was already apparent by age roughly 40. There was a strong correlation between observed TCR beta diversity and the percentage of naive T cells measured by flow cytometry. Total diversity estimates from one million sequenced T cells were considered lower bounds and underestimates.

With regard to this clonotype: This receptor's antigen is unknown. Within one base of it there is no much larger clone, and no base qualities were kept.

To prepare the library, 5' RACE was applied. The instrument was an Illumina HiSeq 2500. A second PCR of 7 to 11 cycles was performed with a sample-barcoded 5' primer and a J-beta primer mix. Each TCR beta cDNA molecule received a unique molecular identifier from a template-switch 5' adaptor carrying 12 random nucleotides. At least 2.5 million CDR3-containing paired-end reads were obtained from each sample. All of the RNA was converted into first-strand cDNA using the Mint cDNA synthesis kit, with a TRBC-specific oligonucleotide serving as the primer. After uracil-DNA glycosylase treatment, a first 18-cycle PCR used universal primers M1SS and BC2_uni_R on all cDNA. The paper's data handling went like this. Each sample was normalized by randomly selecting 1 million high-quality reads, each carrying a distinct molecular identifier. Reads sharing molecular identifiers were discarded rather than binned into consensus sequences. MiTCR, run with a Q25 quality threshold and the strictest error-elimination algorithm, handled CDR3 identification, clonotype clustering and error correction. A nonparametric unseen species model with Euler transformation was used to estimate lower-bound total TCR beta diversity. Using fastp trimming at Q25 and MiXCR clonotype assembly, TCRdb reanalyzed the public sequencing data and kept in-frame beta chains. Rows with a matching CDR3 protein are joined into one entry that keeps the most common DNA and genes. Clone size and V and J calls follow TCRdb, not the original study. The sample profile shows approximately 690,000 distinct CDR3 sequences; roughly 53% of them were found once. 30% to 45% of the sample rests with the top ten.

Counted from cysteine to phenylalanine, this CDR3 has 15 amino acids. CDR3 DNA only is kept here, 45 bases in frame from base 1. According to the germline V gene (reference sequence), CDR1 reads DFQATT and CDR2 reads SNEGSKA. V is reduced by 3 bases and J by 8 bases, leaving a spacing of 20 bases between them. The roughly 37 donors, aged roughly 6 to 100 years, were systemically healthy Caucasian individuals from Russia. Roughly 9.5 milliliters of peripheral blood were drawn from each donor into EDTA-treated Vacutainer tubes. Ficoll-Paque density-gradient centrifugation was used to isolate PBMCs, with at least 6.5 million per sample. Trizol reagent was used to extract total RNA from the PBMCs, yielding at least 5.5 micrograms per sample. For every donor, flow cytometry on a PBMC aliquot measured the percentage of naive CD45RAhigh/CD27high T cells.

This clonotype originated in a man between 60 and 70 years old in good health. Sample: blood. This chain joins TRBV20-1 to TRBJ2-1, and possibly TRBD2, on 6 matching bases. The nucleotides read TGCAGTGCTAGTCGACCGGGACTCAAGTGGGATGAGCAGTTCTTC. Its coded protein is CSASRPGLKWDEQFF.